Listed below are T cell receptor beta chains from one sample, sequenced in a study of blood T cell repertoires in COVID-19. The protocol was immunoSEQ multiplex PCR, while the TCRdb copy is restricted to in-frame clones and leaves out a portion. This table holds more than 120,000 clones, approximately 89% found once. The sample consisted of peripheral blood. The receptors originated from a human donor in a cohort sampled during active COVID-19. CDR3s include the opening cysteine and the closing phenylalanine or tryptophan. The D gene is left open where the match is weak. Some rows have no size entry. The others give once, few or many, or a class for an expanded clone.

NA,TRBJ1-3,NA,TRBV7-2,CASSPRQVLAGNTIYF,TGTGCCAGCAGCCCCCGACAGGTGTTGGCTGGAAACACCATATATTTT
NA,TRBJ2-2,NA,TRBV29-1,CSAPVGGNTGELFF,TGCAGCGCCCCGGTGGGAGGGAACACCGGGGAGCTGTTTTTT
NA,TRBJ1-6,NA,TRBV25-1,CASSDPYSPLHF,TGTGCCAGCAGTGACCCATATTCACCCCTCCACTTT
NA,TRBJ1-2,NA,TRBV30,CAWRRQLGGGYTF,TGTGCCTGGAGGCGACAGTTAGGTGGAGGCTACACCTTC
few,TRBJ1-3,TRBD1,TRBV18,CASSGQGAPGNTIYF,TGTGCCAGCTCAGGACAGGGGGCGCCTGGAAACACCATATATTTT
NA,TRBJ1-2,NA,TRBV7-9,CASSLAPSTYRENYGYTF,TGTGCCAGCAGCTTAGCGCCTTCTACTTACAGGGAAAACTATGGCTACACCTTC
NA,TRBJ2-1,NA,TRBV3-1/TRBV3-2,CASSQPGLLSSYNEQFF,TGTGCCAGCAGCCAGCCGGGACTCCTGAGCTCCTACAATGAGCAGTTCTTC
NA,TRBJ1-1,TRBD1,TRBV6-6,CASSYLTGVEAFF,TGTGCCAGCAGTTACCTCACAGGGGTAGAAGCTTTCTTT
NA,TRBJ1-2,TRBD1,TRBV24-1,CATSDGQGYGYTF,TGTGCCACCAGTGATGGACAGGGGTATGGCTACACCTTC
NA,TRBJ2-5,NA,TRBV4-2,CASSQESRETQYF,TGTGCCAGCAGCCAAGAGAGTCGGGAGACCCAGTACTTC
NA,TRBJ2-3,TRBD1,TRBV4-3,CASSQGQGAGDTQYF,TGCGCCAGCAGCCAAGGACAGGGGGCCGGGGATACGCAGTATTTT
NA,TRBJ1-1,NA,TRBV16,CASSQSEGTEAFF,TGTGCCAGCAGCCAATCGGAGGGCACTGAAGCTTTCTTT
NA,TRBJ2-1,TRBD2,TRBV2,CASSEGSGYNEQFF,TGTGCCAGCAGTGAAGGTAGCGGGTACAATGAGCAGTTCTTC
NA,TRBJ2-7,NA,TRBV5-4,CASSLDGYEQYF,TGTGCCAGCAGCCTGGACGGCTACGAGCAGTACTTC
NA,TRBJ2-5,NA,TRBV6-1,CASSEADTWRETQYF,TGTGCCAGCAGTGAAGCGGATACTTGGAGGGAGACCCAGTACTTC
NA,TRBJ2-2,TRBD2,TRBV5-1,CASSLSLAGDTGELFF,TGCGCCAGCAGCTTGAGCCTAGCGGGGGACACCGGGGAGCTGTTTTTT
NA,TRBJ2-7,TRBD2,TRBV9,CASSPRAGGSYEQYF,TGTGCCAGCAGCCCTCGAGCGGGGGGCTCCTACGAGCAGTACTTC
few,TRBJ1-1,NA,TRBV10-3,CAISESRTEAFF,TGTGCCATCAGTGAGTCGAGGACTGAAGCTTTCTTT
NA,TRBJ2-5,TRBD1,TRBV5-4,CASSVYRGPETQYF,TGTGCCAGCAGCGTATACAGGGGCCCAGAGACCCAGTACTTC
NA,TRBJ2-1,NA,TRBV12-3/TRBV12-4,CASSPFVSNEQFF,TGTGCCAGCAGTCCCTTCGTCAGCAATGAGCAGTTCTTC
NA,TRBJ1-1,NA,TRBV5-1,CASSLGQMNTEAFF,TGCGCCAGCAGCTTGGGACAGATGAACACTGAAGCTTTCTTT
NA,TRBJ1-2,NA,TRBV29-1,CSAQSGAGLGGYTF,TGCAGCGCCCAGAGTGGGGCAGGGCTGGGTGGCTACACCTTC
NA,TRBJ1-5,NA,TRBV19,CASRMAPSNQPQHF,TGTGCCAGTCGAATGGCACCCAGCAATCAGCCCCAGCATTTT
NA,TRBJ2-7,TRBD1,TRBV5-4,CASSLGQEDEQYF,TGTGCCAGCAGCTTAGGACAGGAGGACGAGCAGTACTTC
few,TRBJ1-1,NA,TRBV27,CASSLEGRWHSEAFF,TGTGCCAGCAGTTTGGAGGGACGGTGGCACTCTGAAGCTTTCTTT
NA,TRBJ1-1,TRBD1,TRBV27,CASNDRVNTEAFF,TGTGCCAGCAACGACAGGGTGAACACTGAAGCTTTCTTT
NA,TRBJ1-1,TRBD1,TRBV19,CASIRQGGNTEAFF,TGTGCCAGTATTCGACAGGGGGGTAACACTGAAGCTTTCTTT
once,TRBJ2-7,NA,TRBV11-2,CASSSRDSYEQYF,TGTGCCAGCAGCTCGCGGGACAGCTACGAGCAGTACTTC
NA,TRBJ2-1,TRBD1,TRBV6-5,CASSSPGQGANEQFF,TGTGCCAGCAGTTCGCCGGGACAGGGGGCAAATGAGCAGTTCTTC
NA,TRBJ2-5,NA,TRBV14,CASSPRVGAVQETQYF,TGTGCCAGCAGCCCCAGGGTTGGGGCGGTACAAGAGACCCAGTACTTC
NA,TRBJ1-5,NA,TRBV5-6,CASSLRGNAQPQHF,TGTGCCAGCAGCTTGAGAGGGAACGCGCAGCCCCAGCATTTT
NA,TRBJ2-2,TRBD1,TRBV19,CASSIGQGATGELFF,TGTGCCAGTAGTATCGGACAGGGGGCGACCGGGGAGCTGTTTTTT
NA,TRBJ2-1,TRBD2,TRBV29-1,CSVMTSGVSNEQFF,TGCAGCGTCATGACTAGCGGGGTCTCCAATGAGCAGTTCTTC
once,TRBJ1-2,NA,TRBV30,CAWSQSRATGGYTF,TGTGCCTGGAGTCAGAGCAGGGCAACTGGTGGCTACACCTTC
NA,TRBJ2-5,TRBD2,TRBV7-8,CASSPWGGNLQETQYF,TGTGCCAGCAGCCCCTGGGGGGGGAACCTCCAAGAGACCCAGTACTTC
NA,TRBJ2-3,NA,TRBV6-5,CASSSPTGSTDTQYF,TGTGCCAGCAGTTCGCCGACAGGTAGCACAGATACGCAGTATTTT
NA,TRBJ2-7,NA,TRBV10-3,CAISESTGYEQYF,TGTGCCATCAGTGAGTCGACGGGGTACGAGCAGTACTTC